This is a list of T cell receptor beta chains from one sample in a study of cytomegalovirus exposure and HLA in healthy donors. Repertoires were generated with immunoSEQ multiplex PCR, while TCRdb's copy carries only in-frame clones and drops some. This table has about 69,000 clones, about 75% appearing once. Sequenced input: PBMCs. Every receptor here comes from a man aged 18 to 29 in good health and CMV-seronegative. Each CDR3 is given with its conserved first and last residue.

cdr3_length: 18
v_call: TRBV7-3
cdr3_aa: CASSLVSGQNYPGDTQYF

cdr3_length: 14
v_call: TRBV6-1
cdr3_aa: CASRPVHSGNTIYF

cdr3_length: 16
v_call: TRBV5-1
cdr3_aa: CASSLVLAGNTGELFF

cdr3_length: 15
v_call: TRBV5-1
cdr3_aa: CASSLAGGRDEKLFF

cdr3_length: 14
v_call: TRBV7-2
cdr3_aa: CASSLVPSQETQYF

cdr3_length: 15
v_call: TRBV9
cdr3_aa: CASSVGGGINEKLFF

cdr3_length: 17
v_call: TRBV7-9
cdr3_aa: CASSPADRGVMNTEAFF

cdr3_length: 15
v_call: TRBV6-5
cdr3_aa: CASSYGGQSNEKLFF

cdr3_length: 16
v_call: TRBV7-3
cdr3_aa: CASSRGPSGGYNEQFF

cdr3_length: 15
v_call: TRBV28
cdr3_aa: CASSLGGTGGTEAFF

cdr3_length: 12
v_call: TRBV29-1
cdr3_aa: CSVQTSTDTQYF

cdr3_length: 15
v_call: TRBV7-4
cdr3_aa: CASRDRAPYNSPLHF

cdr3_length: 14
v_call: TRBV4-1
cdr3_aa: CASSQGQVNQPQHF

cdr3_length: 14
v_call: TRBV6-1
cdr3_aa: CASGRGGLSYEQYF

cdr3_length: 16
v_call: TRBV28
cdr3_aa: CASSLGTGGSAGELFF

cdr3_length: 14
v_call: TRBV30
cdr3_aa: CAWMLEGDNYGYTF

cdr3_length: 13
v_call: TRBV5-1
cdr3_aa: CASSFREPGELFF

cdr3_length: 14
v_call: TRBV7-9
cdr3_aa: CASSPAGSYNEQFF

cdr3_length: 13
v_call: TRBV11-3
cdr3_aa: CASSPTGTDTQYF

cdr3_length: 15
v_call: TRBV28
cdr3_aa: CASRSTGYSNQPQHF